This TCR beta chain was sequenced for a study of early T cells in non-severe SARS-CoV-2 infection. V lost 5 bases to trimming and J lost 9 bases, with 14 bases between them. CDR3 size: 13 residues. The table lists this clonotype with a few counts. What it binds is not known. Unique molecular identifiers were affixed to single, distinct cDNA molecules. In TCRdb, the 5' RACE reads were re-called with MiXCR into one record per CDR3 protein. The repertoire consists of 55,000 or so distinct CDR3 sequences, with around a tenth occurring once and the leading ten covering roughly 10%. Broader study findings: A preference for anti-spike CD8 responses marked VDJdb matching, which missed private and CD4 specificities.

The chain couples TRBV12-3 or TRBV12-4 to TRBJ2-1; D may be TRBD2 (5 bases). This TCR derives from an adult who was a healthcare worker with PCR-confirmed SARS-CoV-2 infection or an uninfected control (not recorded which). Sequencing used whole blood. Here the CDR3 reads CASSPGRLPEQFF. CDR3 DNA sequence: TGTGCCAGCAGTCCCGGACGACTACCTGAGCAGTTCTTC.